This TCR beta chain emerged from a study of shared clonotypes between healthy human individuals (dated by TCRdb to about 2020). Background on the whole study: Three men and a couple of women, aged 18 to 49 years, made up the cohort. Per donor, three plates each were used for CD4 naive and CD4 memory, two for CD8 naive, and one for CD8 memory. Blood TCR repertoires of 5 or 6 healthy adults were deeply sequenced to estimate repertoire size and the extent of clonotype sharing between individuals. To increase sequencing depth and limit assay-specific biases, different laboratories used diverse techniques to prepare libraries and sequence TCR repertoires. Between about 0.85 and 9.5 billion PBMCs per donor were obtained by leukapheresis. Findings and caveats that apply to the study as a whole: About 5% of naive CD4, 3.5% of naive CD8, roughly 2.5% of memory CD4, and 0.4% of memory CD8 clonotypes were shared across several donors. Sampling was restricted to blood, and TCR repertoires in tissue are likely to differ from TCR repertoires in blood. Larger estimated clonotype richness was generally found for naive subsets than for memory subsets. Higher generation probabilities were observed for clonotypes shared by all four sorted-subset donors than for non-shared clonotypes. Because the study included a small number of donors, the genetic and exposure-history diversity represented was limited. Pairwise subsampling led to the expectation that sequencing depth would affect the degree of clonotype sharing among donors. Rarefaction of sorted-subset datasets indicated incomplete sequencing despite the large sequencing depth.

CD8 naive samples consisted of CD45RO-negative cells that were positively selected for CCR7, yielding a CD45RA+CCR7+ population without TemRA cells. Healthy HIV-negative adults with no recently reported acute infections or vaccinations were included as donors. Every donor was a Caucasian adult residing in Nashville, Tennessee, USA. Blood was collected by leukapheresis, and PBMCs were isolated by Ficoll-Histopaque density gradient centrifugation and then cryopreserved in liquid nitrogen vapor phase. Purity and quantity of every magnetically sorted T cell population were checked by analytical flow cytometry. Genomic DNA was isolated from each sorted fraction and quantified by UV absorbance on a Nanodrop 2000c. V drops 0 bases and J drops 6 bases, leaving 11 bases in between. From the cysteine up to the phenylalanine, the CDR3 has a length of 14 residues. Kept here is only the CDR3 DNA, which spans 42 bases and is read in frame from base 1. In the germline V gene, CDR1 corresponds to SGHVS and CDR2 to FNYEAQ.

About this clone itself: The antigen this receptor binds is unknown. The record has no base qualities; no much larger clone is one base away.

Using the deep immunoSEQ assay, TCR CDR3 regions were amplified from genomic DNA by multiplex PCR. Extracted genomic DNA from each cell subset was distributed evenly across all wells of several immunoSEQ 96-well plates, and each plate was treated as a replicate. For sorted subsets, about 0.2 ug genomic DNA, equal to 25,000 to 35,000 T cell genomes, was loaded into each replicate PCR. Purified libraries were quantified with a Qubit 3.0 fluorometer, sized on a Bioanalyzer 2100, and re-quantified with the KAPA Library Quantification kit. Each immunoSEQ 96-well plate was sequenced on its own single-read 150-cycle Illumina NextSeq 550 flow cell. In the authors' own workflow: Because the immunoSEQ output held only junctional sequences and lacked quality scores, the filtering could not match the filtering applied to full-length reads. Sequences were annotated with PyIR, a Python wrapper for IgBLAST v1.9, using IMGT germline references to assign V/J genes and CDR3. Reads were filtered out if the reads had weak V/J assignments (E-value above 1e-6), no CDR3, stop codons, out-of-frame junctions, or ambiguous translated residues. A V3J clonotype was defined by an identical inferred V gene, J gene, and CDR3 amino acid sequence. Percentage overlap between repertoires was computed as shared unique clonotypes divided by the size of the smaller repertoire. RTK rarefaction, the Chao1 estimator, and Recon v2.1 estimates of unobserved clonotypes were used to assess repertoire richness. OLGA was used to compute generation probabilities for all TCRbeta clonotypes that the gDNA method yielded from a few donors. Imported from immuneACCESS, the table was reduced by TCRdb to in-frame sequences with V and J called. These copies leave out some clones; in studies compared against another copy, an unresolved V gene accounts for under half, and the cause of the remainder is not known. V and J calls and clone size come straight from that table; D and trimming were deduced from the DNA. The sample yields about 1.9 million clones; around 93% were counted once. Jointly, the top ten make up about 1.7% of the sample.

This chain is built from TRBV7-6 and TRBJ1-1; matching of 5 bases hints at TRBD1 as the D gene. The specimen sequenced was naive CD8+ T cells from PBMCs. The sample's cell subset or site label is to be understood as: CD45RA+CCR7+. This receptor was identified in a young man in good health. Some clones in this sample may be carry-over from other donors' samples. The sequenced DNA: TGTGCCAGCAGCTTAGCAGGGGACTTATCTGAAGCTTTCTTT. Protein translation: CASSLAGDLSEAFF.